This record concerns one TCR beta chain sequence. The data stem from a study of blood T cell repertoires in COVID-19. Repertoires were generated with immunoSEQ multiplex PCR, while TCRdb's copy carries only in-frame clones and drops some. Among approximately 210,000 clones listed, over 70% were seen once. The CDR3 is 17 residues long. Losses at the gene ends were 5 bases for V and 2 bases for J; bases not matched to a gene: 9. The V gene's germline CDR1 is SGHTA and CDR2 FQGNSA. Sample: peripheral blood. This receptor was identified in a man over 45 with active or convalescent COVID-19. V and J are TRBV7-2 and TRBJ2-5; 12 bases match TRBD2. CDR3 in amino acids: CASSLLAGGPFQETQYF. The CDR3 nucleotides read TGTGCCAGCAGCCTACTAGCGGGGGGCCCTTTTCAAGAGACCCAGTACTTC.